This entry features one TCR beta chain sequence. The target antigen is unknown. The data originate from a study of T cell repertoires and Cas9 in healthy adults. Study at large: CD4 and CD8 compartments: SpCas9-reactive T cells profiled for potency, cytotoxicity, lineage.

Using immunoSEQ multiplex PCR, the repertoire was profiled, and TCRdb retains in-frame clones only, with some absent. Altogether tens of thousands of clones are present, about 90% being singletons, with the ten largest covering around 1.5%. Study conclusions and caveats: In vitro, SpCas9-reactive Tregs were reported to curb effector T cell proliferation and function.

V was pared by 3 bases and J by 4 bases, with 5 bases of the junction left unmatched. This CDR3 has 14 residues. The germline V gene has CDR1 KGHSH and CDR2 LQKENI. The gene calls are TRBV18 and TRBJ2-5, with 7 bases lining up with TRBD1. The sample taken for sequencing was CD4+ effector T cells (CD127+, CD25-, CD137-, CD154-) from PBMCs; culture status not recorded. The receptor was derived from a human donor in good health. The CDR3 spells CASSPDRVAETQYF. The DNA for the CDR3 is TGTGCCAGCTCACCCGACAGGGTGGCAGAGACCCAGTACTTC.